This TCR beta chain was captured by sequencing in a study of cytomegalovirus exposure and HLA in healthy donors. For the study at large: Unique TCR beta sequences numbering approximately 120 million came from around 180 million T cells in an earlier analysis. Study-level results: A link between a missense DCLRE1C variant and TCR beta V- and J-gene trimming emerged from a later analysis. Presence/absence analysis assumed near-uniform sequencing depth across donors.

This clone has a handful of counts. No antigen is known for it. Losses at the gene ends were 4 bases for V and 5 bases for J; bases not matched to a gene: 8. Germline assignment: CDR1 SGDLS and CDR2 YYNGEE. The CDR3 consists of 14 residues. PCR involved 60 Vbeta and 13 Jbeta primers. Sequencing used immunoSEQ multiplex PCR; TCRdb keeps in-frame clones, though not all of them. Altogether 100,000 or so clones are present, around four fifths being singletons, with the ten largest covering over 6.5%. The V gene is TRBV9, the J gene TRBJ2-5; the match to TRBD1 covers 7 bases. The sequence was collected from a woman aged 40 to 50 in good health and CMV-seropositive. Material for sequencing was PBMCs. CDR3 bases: TGTGCCAGCAGCCTGGGACAGTTGGTTGAGACCCAGTACTTC. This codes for CASSLGQLVETQYF. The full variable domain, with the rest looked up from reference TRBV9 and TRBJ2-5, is DSGVTQTPKHLITATGQRVTLRCSPRSGDLSVYWYQQSLDQGLQFLIQYYNGEERAKGNILERFSAQQFPDLHSELNLSSLELGDSALYFCASSLGQLVETQYFGPGTRLLVL.